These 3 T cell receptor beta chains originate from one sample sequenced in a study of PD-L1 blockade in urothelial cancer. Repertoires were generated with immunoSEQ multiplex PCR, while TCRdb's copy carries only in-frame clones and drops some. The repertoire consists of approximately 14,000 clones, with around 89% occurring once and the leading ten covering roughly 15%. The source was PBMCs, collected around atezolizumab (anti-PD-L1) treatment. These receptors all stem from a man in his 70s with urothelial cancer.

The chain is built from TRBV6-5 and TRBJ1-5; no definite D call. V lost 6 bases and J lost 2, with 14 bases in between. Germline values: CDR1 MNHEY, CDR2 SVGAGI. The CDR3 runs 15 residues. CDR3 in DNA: TGTGCCAGCAGACCGGGGAGCAACGGCAATCAGCCCCAGCATTTT. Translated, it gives CASRPGSNGNQPQHF.

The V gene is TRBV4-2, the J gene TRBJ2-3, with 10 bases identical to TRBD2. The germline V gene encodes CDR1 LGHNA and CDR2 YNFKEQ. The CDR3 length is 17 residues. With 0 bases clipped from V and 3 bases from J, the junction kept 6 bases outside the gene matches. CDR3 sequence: CASSQDHSGGATDTQYF. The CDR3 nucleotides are TGTGCCAGCAGCCAAGATCACAGCGGGGGGGCAACAGATACGCAGTATTTT.

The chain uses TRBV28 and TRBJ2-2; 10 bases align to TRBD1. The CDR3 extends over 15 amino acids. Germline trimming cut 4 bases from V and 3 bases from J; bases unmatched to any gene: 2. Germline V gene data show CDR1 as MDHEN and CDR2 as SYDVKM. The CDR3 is CASSWGQGYTGELFF. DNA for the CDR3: TGTGCCAGCAGTTGGGGACAGGGGTACACCGGGGAGCTGTTTTTT.